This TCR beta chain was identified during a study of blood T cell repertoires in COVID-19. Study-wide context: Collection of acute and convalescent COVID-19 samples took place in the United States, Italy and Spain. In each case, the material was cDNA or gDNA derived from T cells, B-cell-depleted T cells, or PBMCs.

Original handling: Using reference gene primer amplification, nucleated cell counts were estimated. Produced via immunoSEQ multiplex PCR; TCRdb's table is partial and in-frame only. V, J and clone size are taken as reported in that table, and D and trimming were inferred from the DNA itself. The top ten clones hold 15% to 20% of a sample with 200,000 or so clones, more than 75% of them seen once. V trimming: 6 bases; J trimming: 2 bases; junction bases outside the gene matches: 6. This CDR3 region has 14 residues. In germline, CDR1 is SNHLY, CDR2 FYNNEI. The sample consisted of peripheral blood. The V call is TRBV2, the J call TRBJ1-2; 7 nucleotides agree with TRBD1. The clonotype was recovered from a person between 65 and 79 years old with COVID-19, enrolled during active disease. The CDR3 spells CASSEGQKNYGYTF. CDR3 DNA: TGTGCCAGCAGCGAGGGACAGAAAAACTATGGCTACACCTTC.